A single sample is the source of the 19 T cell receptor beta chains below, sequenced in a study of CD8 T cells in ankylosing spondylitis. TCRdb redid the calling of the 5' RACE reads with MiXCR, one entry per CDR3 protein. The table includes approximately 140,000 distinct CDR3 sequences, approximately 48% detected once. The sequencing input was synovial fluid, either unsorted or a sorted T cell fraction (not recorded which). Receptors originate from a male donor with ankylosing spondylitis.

The CDR3 DNA reads TGTGCCAGCAGCCAGACGAGCAATCAGCCCCAGCATTTT. Its protein is CASSQTSNQPQHF. The gene calls are TRBV11-2 and TRBJ1-5; no reliable D call. The germline CDR1 and CDR2 sequences are SGHAT and FQNNGV. This CDR3 is built from 13 residues. V was clipped by 5 bases and J by 1 base, with 6 bases between them.

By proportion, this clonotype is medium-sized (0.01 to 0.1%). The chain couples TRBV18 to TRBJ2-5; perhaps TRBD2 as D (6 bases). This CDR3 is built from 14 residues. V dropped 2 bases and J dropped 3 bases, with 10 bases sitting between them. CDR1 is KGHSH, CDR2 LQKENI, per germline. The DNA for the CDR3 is TGTGCCAGCTCACCATTCCAGCGGGAAGAGACCCAGTACTTC. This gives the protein CASSPFQREETQYF. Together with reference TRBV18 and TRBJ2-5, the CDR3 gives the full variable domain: NAGVMQNPRHLVRRRGQEARLRCSPMKGHSHVYWYRQLPEEGLKFMVYLQKENIIDESGMPKERFSAEFPKEGPSILRIQQVVRGDSAAYFCASSPFQREETQYFGPGTRLLVL.

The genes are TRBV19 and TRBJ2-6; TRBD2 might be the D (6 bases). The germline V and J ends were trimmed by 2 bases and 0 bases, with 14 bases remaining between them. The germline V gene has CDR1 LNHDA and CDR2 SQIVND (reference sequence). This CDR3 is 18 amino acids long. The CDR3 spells CASSIWPAGSSGANVLTF. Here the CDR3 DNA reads TGTGCCAGTAGTATATGGCCAGCGGGTAGCTCTGGGGCCAACGTCCTGACTTTC. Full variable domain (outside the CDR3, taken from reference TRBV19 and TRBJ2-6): DGGITQSPKYLFRKEGQNVTLSCEQNLNHDAMYWYRQDPGQGLRLIYYSQIVNDFQKGDIAEGYSVSREKKESFPLTVTSAQKNPTAFYLCASSIWPAGSSGANVLTFGAGSRLTVL.

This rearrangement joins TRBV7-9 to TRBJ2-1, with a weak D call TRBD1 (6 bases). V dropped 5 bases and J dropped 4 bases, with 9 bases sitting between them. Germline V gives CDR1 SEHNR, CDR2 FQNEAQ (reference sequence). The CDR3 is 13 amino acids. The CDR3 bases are TGTGCCAGCAGCCGGGACAATTACAATGAGCAGTTCTTC. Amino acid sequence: CASSRDNYNEQFF.

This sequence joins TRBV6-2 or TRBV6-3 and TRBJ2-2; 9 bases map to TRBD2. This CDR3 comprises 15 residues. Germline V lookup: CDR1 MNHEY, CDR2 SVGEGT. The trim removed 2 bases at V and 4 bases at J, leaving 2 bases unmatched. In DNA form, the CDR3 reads TGTGCCAGCAGTTACGGACTAGCGTTCACCGGGGAGCTGTTTTTT. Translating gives CASSYGLAFTGELFF.

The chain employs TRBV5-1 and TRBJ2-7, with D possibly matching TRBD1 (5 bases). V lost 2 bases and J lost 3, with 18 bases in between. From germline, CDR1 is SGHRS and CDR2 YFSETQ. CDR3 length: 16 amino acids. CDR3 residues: CASSLHRFALDYEQYF. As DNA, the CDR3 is TGCGCCAGCAGCTTACACAGGTTTGCGTTAGACTACGAGCAGTACTTC.

The CDR3 DNA is TGTGCCATCAGTGAGTGGAGACGAGACAGGGGACCTTCTGGAAACACCATATATTTT. Encoded protein: CAISEWRRDRGPSGNTIYF. The chain has TRBV10-3 and TRBJ1-3, with 8 nucleotides matching TRBD1. This CDR3 spans 19 amino acids. From germline, CDR1 is ENHRY and CDR2 SYGVKD. Losses at the gene ends were 1 base for V and 1 base for J; bases not matched to a gene: 12.

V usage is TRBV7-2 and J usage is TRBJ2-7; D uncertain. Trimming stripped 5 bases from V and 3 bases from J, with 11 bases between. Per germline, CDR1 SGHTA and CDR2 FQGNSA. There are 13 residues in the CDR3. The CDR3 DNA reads TGTGCCAGCAGCCCCGTGGGCCGCTACGAGCAGTACTTC. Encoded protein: CASSPVGRYEQYF.

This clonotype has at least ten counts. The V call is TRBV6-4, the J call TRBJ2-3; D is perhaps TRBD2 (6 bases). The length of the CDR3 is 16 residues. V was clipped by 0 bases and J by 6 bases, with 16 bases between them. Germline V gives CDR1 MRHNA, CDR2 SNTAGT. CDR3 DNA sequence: TGTGCCAGCAGTGACTCTCCGGGAGCCGCTGCGGATACGCAGTATTTT. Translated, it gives CASSDSPGAAADTQYF.

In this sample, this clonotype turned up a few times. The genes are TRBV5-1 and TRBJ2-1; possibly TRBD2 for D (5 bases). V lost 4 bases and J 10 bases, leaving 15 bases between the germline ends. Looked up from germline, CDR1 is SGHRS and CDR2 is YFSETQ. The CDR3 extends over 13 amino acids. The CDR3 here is CASSSGSVPEQFF. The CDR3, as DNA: TGCGCCAGCAGCAGCGGCTCCGTACCAGAGCAGTTCTTC.

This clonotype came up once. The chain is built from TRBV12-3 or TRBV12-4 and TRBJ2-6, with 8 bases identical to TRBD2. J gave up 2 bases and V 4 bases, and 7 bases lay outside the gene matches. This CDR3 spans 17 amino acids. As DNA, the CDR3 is TGTGCCAGCAGTTCCCGGGGGGGGAGCGCTGGGGCCAACGTCCTGACTTTC. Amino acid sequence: CASSSRGGSAGANVLTF.

CDR3 bases: TGTGCCAGCAGTTTTCTATGGTCTGGGCCCTCCTACAATGAGCAGTTCTTC. Its translation: CASSFLWSGPSYNEQFF. The chain joins TRBV7-9 to TRBJ2-1, with D uncertain. V gave up 6 bases and J gave up 0 bases, with 18 bases separating them. CDR1 is SEHNR, CDR2 FQNEAQ, per germline (reference sequence). This CDR3 comprises 17 residues. The variable domain in full, completed from reference TRBV7-9 and TRBJ2-1, reads DTGVSQNPRHKITKRGQNVTFRCDPISEHNRLYWYRQTLGQGPEFLTYFQNEAQLEKSRLLSDRFSAERPKGSFSTLEIQRTEQGDSAMYLCASSFLWSGPSYNEQFFGPGTRLTVL.

DNA of the CDR3: TGTGCCAGCAGCGATAAGGTGCAGGGACCGAATTCACCCCTCCACTTT. Residues: CASSDKVQGPNSPLHF. The chain has TRBV7-8 and TRBJ1-6, with D maybe TRBD1 (5 bases). Germline-derived CDR1 and CDR2 are SGHVS and FQNEAQ. The CDR3 sequence is 16 residues long. Trimming removed 5 bases at V and 7 bases at J, with 18 bases between.

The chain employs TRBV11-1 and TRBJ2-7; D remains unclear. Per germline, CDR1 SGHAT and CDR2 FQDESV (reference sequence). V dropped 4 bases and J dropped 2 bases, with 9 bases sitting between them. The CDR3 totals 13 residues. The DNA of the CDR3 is TGTGCCAGCAGCTCACCACAGACCTACGAGCAGTACTTC. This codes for CASSSPQTYEQYF. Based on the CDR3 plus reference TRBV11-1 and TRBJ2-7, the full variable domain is EAEVAQSPRYKITEKSQAVAFWCDPISGHATLYWYRQILGQGPELLVQFQDESVVDDSQLPKDRFSAERLKGVDSTLKIQPAELGDSAMYLCASSSPQTYEQYFGPGTRLTVT.

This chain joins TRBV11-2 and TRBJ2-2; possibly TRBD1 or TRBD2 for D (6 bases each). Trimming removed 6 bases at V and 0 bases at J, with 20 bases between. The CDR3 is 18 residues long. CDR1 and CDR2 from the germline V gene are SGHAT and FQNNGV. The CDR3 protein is CASRGGGLAIPNTGELFF. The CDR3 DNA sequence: TGTGCCAGCAGGGGGGGCGGTCTAGCTATCCCGAACACCGGGGAGCTGTTTTTT.

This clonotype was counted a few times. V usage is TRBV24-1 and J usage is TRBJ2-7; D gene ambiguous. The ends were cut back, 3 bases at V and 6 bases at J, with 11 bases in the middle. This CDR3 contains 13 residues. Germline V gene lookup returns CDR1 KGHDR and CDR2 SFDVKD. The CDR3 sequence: CATSDQAVGEQYF. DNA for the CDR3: TGTGCCACCAGTGATCAGGCAGTCGGCGAGCAGTACTTC.

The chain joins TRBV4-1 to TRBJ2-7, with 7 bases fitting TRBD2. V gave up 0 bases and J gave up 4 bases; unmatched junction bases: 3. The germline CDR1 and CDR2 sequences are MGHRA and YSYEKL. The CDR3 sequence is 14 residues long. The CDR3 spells CASSQDEAGYEQYF. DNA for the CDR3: TGCGCCAGCAGCCAAGATGAAGCGGGGTACGAGCAGTACTTC.

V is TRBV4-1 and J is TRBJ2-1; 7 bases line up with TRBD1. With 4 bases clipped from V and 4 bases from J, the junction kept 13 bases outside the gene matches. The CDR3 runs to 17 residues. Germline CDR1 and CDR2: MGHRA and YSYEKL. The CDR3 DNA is TGCGCCAGCAGCCCGACTGGGCAGGGGGTTAGATACAATGAGCAGTTCTTC. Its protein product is CASSPTGQGVRYNEQFF.

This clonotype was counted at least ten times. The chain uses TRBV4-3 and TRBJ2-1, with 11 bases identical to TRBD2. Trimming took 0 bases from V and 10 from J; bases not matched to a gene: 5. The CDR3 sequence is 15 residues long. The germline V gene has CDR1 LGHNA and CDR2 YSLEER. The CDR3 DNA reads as TGCGCCAGCAGCCAAGATCTAGCGGGAGGTCGGGAGCAGTTCTTC. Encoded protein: CASSQDLAGGREQFF.